A few counts support the clone carrying this TCR beta chain. Antigen unknown. This record belongs to a study of CD8+ T cells in alopecia areata. Findings and caveats of the study: Possibly because of HLA-related factors, TCR sharing was less clear across patients than in mice. Lesional tissue from the scalp (especially in alopecia totalis/universalis) showed higher clonality than normal scalp. Scalp sequencing also captures normal skin's resident alphabeta T cells.

The germline V and J ends were trimmed by 4 bases and 0 bases, with 10 bases remaining between them. There are 15 residues in the CDR3. The germline CDR1 and CDR2 sequences are SGHDN and FVKESK. As the sequencing template, cDNA was produced by extracting RNA and reverse transcribing it. Here immunoSEQ multiplex PCR was the method, and the copy in TCRdb shows in-frame clones only, minus some. The sample contains approximately 30,000 clones, around three fifths of which appear only once. Material: NKG2D-high CD8+ T cells sorted from blood. This sequence was found in a human donor with alopecia areata. The chain employs TRBV14 and TRBJ2-4, with D tentatively TRBD1 (5 bases). CDR3 sequence reads: CASSPLRGAKNIQYF. As DNA, the CDR3 is TGTGCCAGCAGCCCCTTAAGGGGAGCCAAAAACATTCAGTACTTC.